The source of this T cell receptor (beta chain) is a study of blood T cell repertoires in COVID-19. Across the study: Nucleic acid was either cDNA or gDNA, and it came from T cells, B-cell-depleted T cells, or PBMCs.

Here immunoSEQ multiplex PCR was the method, and the copy in TCRdb shows in-frame clones only, minus some. This sample has about 98,000 clones, with about 81% found just once. The V gene end was trimmed by 6 bases and the J gene end by 0 bases; junction bases not matched to a gene: 3. CDR1 is MDHEN and CDR2 is SYDVKM in the germline V gene. This CDR3 spans 14 amino acids. Sequencing was carried out using peripheral blood. The origin of this receptor is a man older than 75 with acute or convalescent COVID-19. V usage is TRBV28 and J usage is TRBJ2-7; 9 nucleotides agree with TRBD1. CDR3 sequence reads: CASRDRGRSYEQYF. As DNA, the CDR3 is TGTGCCAGCAGGGACAGGGGCCGCTCCTACGAGCAGTACTTC. The full variable domain, with the rest looked up from reference TRBV28 and TRBJ2-7, is DVKVTQSSRYLVKRTGEKVFLECVQDMDHENMFWYRQDPGLGLRLIYFSYDVKMKEKGDIPEGYSVSREKKERFSLILESASTNQTSMYLCASRDRGRSYEQYFGPGTRLTVT.